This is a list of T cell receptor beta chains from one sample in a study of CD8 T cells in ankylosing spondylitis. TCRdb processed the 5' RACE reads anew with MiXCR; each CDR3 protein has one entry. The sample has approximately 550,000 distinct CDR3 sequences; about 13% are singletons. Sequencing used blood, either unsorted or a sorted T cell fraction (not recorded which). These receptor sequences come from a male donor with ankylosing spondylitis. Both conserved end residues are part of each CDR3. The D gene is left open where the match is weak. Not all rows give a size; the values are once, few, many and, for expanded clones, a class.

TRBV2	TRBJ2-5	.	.	TGTGCCAGCGGTGGGGGACGGCCGTACTTC	CASGGGRPYF
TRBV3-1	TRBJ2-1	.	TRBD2	TGTGCCAGCAGCCCCCGACTAGCGGGCCACAATGAGCAGTTCTTC	CASSPRLAGHNEQFF
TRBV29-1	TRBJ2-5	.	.	TGCAGCGTTGAACCGGCAGCCCAAGAGACCCAGTACTTC	CSVEPAAQETQYF
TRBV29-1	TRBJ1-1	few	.	TGCAGCGTCGTCCGGGCAGGGGCGGCTGAAGCTTTCTTT	CSVVRAGAAEAFF
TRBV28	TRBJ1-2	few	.	TGTGCCAGCAGTTTTTTGCAGGGATCTACTAACTATGGCTACACCTTC	CASSFLQGSTNYGYTF
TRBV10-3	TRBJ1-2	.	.	TGTGCCATCACCAGGGACGAGGCGACCTATGGCTACACCTTC	CAITRDEATYGYTF
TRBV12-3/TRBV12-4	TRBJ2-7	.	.	TGTGCCAGCAGGGGCACAGGGGGGGCCTACGAGCAGTACTTC	CASRGTGGAYEQYF
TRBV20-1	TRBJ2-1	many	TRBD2	TGCAGTGCTAGAGATCGATTGGGAGGGAGTACCTACAATGAGCAGTTCTTC	CSARDRLGGSTYNEQFF
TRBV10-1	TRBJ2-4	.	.	TGCGCCAGCAGTGAGTCGAAACAGAGGAACATTCAGTACTTC	CASSESKQRNIQYF
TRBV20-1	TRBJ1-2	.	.	TGCAGTGCTAGGCTCGTTGGGGGGCGAAAGGACTATGGCTACACCTTC	CSARLVGGRKDYGYTF
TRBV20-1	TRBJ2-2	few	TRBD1	TGCAGTGCTAGGGACAGGGTGAACACCGGGGAGCTGTTTTTT	CSARDRVNTGELFF
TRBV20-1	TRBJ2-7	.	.	TGCAGTGCTAGAGTGTACAGGGCTCAAGAGCAGTACTTC	CSARVYRAQEQYF
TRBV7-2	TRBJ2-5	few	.	TGTGCCAGCAGCGAGATAGTGTACCAAGAGACCCAGTACTTC	CASSEIVYQETQYF
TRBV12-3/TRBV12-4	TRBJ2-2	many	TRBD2	TGTGCCAGCAGCACCGGACTAGCGGGAGCCACCGGGGAGCTGTTTTTT	CASSTGLAGATGELFF
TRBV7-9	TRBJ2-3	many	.	TGTGCCAGCAGCCCTAACAGGGCAGATACGCAGTATTTT	CASSPNRADTQYF
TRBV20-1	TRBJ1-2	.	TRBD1	TGCAGTGCTAGTGACAGTACAGGGGGTCGTGGCTACACCTTC	CSASDSTGGRGYTF
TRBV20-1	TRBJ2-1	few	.	TGCAGTGCTAGTACTGGGACTCCAACCTACAATGAGCAGTTCTTC	CSASTGTPTYNEQFF
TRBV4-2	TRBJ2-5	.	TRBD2	TGTGCCAGCCGCCGGGGACGCGGGGGAGAGGAAGAGACCCAGTACTTC	CASRRGRGGEEETQYF
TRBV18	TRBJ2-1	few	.	TGTGCCAGCTCACCAGAAACAGGGGAGGGGAATGAGCAGTTCTTC	CASSPETGEGNEQFF
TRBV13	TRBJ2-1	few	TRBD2	TGTGCCAGCAGCTTCGGCGGGGGGATAGTCAATGAGCAGTTCTTC	CASSFGGGIVNEQFF
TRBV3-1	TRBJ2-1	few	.	TGTGCCAGCAGCCAAGATGGAGGGAAGCAGTTCTTC	CASSQDGGKQFF
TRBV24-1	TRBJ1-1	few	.	TGTGCCCCCACGGACGGCGACACTGAAGCTTTCTTT	CAPTDGDTEAFF
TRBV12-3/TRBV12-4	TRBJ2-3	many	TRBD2	TGTGCCAGCACCATCCTCGTTATAGCGGGAGAAGTAGATACGCAGTATTTT	CASTILVIAGEVDTQYF
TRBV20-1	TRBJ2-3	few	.	TGCAGTGCCGAGGAGGGGATCACAGATACGCAGTATTTT	CSAEEGITDTQYF
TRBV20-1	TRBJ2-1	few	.	TGCAGTGCTGGGCCCCCCGGGGCCCCCTACAATGAGCAGTTCTTC	CSAGPPGAPYNEQFF
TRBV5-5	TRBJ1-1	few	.	TGTGCCAGCAGCTTTGGGGTACAGAACACTGAAGCTTTCTTT	CASSFGVQNTEAFF
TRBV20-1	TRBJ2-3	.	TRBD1	TGCAGTGCGGGCAGGGACAGGGCGATGGATACGCAGTATTTT	CSAGRDRAMDTQYF
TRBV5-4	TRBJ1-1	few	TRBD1	TGTGCCAGCAGCGTACAGGGGGCGATGACTGAAGCTTTCTTT	CASSVQGAMTEAFF
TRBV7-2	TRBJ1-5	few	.	TGTGCCAGCAGCTACGGACGAAGCGGCGCGGGTCAGCCCCAGCATTTT	CASSYGRSGAGQPQHF
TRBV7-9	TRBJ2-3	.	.	TGTGCCAGCAGCATCTTAGATACGCAGTATTTT	CASSILDTQYF
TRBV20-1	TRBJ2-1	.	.	TGCAGTCCTAGAGAAGGAAGTTGGCAGCGTTTCTTC	CSPREGSWQRFF
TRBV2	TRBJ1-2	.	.	TGTGCCAGCGTGGGGGATGGCTACACCTTC	CASVGDGYTF
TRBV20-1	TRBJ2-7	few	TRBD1	TGCAGTGCTAGAGACGTAAAGGGGACAGGAGTAAACTACGAGCAGTACTTC	CSARDVKGTGVNYEQYF
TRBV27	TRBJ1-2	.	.	TGTGCCAGCAGTTTTTCCGGCAGGGCGCTTTATGGCTACACCTTC	CASSFSGRALYGYTF
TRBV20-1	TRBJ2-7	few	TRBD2	TGCAGTGCTAGACCGTGGGGGATAGCGGGAGGGCCCTACGAGCAGTACTTC	CSARPWGIAGGPYEQYF
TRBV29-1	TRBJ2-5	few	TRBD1	TGCAGCGTACAATCGACAGGGCGGGAGACCCAGTACTTC	CSVQSTGRETQYF
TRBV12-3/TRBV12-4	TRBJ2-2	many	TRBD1	TGTGCCAGCAGACCGGACAGGGGGCATGGCGGGGAGCTGTTTTTT	CASRPDRGHGGELFF
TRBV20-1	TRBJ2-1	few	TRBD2	TGCAGTGCTAGAGACGCTCGCGCGGGAGGGTACAATGAGCAGTTCTTC	CSARDARAGGYNEQFF
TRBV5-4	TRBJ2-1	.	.	TGTGCCAGCAGCTCGAGGGTGCAGGTCGGGAATGAGCAGTTCTTC	CASSSRVQVGNEQFF
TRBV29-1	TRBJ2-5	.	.	TGCAGCGTTGATGTCGGGAGACAAGAGACCCAGTACTTC	CSVDVGRQETQYF
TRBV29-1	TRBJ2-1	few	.	TGCAGCGTGGAATGGACATACAATGAGCAGTTCTTC	CSVEWTYNEQFF
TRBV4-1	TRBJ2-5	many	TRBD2	TGCGCCAGCAGCCAAGAACGAGCGGGAGAACGAGAGACCCAGTACTTC	CASSQERAGERETQYF
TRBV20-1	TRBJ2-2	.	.	TGCAGTGCTAAACTGAACACCGGGGAGCTGTTTTTT	CSAKLNTGELFF
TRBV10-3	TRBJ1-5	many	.	TGTGCCATCAGTGACGGGGGGGACGGGCCCCAGCATTTT	CAISDGGDGPQHF
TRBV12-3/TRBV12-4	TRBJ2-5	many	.	TGTGCCAGCAGTTTAGCGGGAGCAGAGACCCAGTACTTC	CASSLAGAETQYF
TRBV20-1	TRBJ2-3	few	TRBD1	TGCAGTGCTACATACCGGGACAGGTCACCCGATACGCAGTATTTT	CSATYRDRSPDTQYF
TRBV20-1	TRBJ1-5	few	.	TGCAGTGCTAGTCACAGCAATCAGCCCCAGCATTTT	CSASHSNQPQHF
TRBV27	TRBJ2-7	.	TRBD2	TGTGCCAGCAGACTTAGCGGGAGTAACGAGCAGTACTTC	CASRLSGSNEQYF
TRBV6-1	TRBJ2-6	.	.	TGTGCCACCATCGGCGGGGAAGCGGCTGGGGCCAACGTCCTGACTTTC	CATIGGEAAGANVLTF
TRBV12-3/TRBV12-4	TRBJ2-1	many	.	TGTGCCAGCAGTCACTCCACTCCTTACAATGAGCAGTTCTTC	CASSHSTPYNEQFF
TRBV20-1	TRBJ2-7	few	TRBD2	TGCAGTGCTTGGGAGGGGCCGGGGTACGAGCAGTACTTC	CSAWEGPGYEQYF